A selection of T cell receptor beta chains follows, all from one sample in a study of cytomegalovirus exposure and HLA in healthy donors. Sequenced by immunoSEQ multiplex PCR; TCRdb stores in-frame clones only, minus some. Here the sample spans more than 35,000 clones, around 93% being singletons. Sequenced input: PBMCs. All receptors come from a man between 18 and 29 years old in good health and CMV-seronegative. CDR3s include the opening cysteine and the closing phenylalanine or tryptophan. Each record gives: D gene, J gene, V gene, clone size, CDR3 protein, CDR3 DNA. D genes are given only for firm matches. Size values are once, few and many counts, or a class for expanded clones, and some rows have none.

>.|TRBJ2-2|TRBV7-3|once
CASSPGSSSNTGELFF
TGTGCCAGCAGCCCCGGGTCCAGTTCAAACACCGGGGAGCTGTTTTTT
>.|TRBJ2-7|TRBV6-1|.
CASSETYYQYF
TGTGCCAGCAGTGAAACATACTACCAGTACTTC
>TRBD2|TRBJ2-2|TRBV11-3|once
CASSSLRGLAAGELFF
TGTGCCAGCAGCTCACTTCGGGGACTAGCGGCCGGGGAGCTGTTTTTT
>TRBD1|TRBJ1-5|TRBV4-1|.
CASSQADRGLPDQPQHF
TGCGCCAGCAGCCAGGCGGACAGGGGGCTCCCGGATCAGCCCCAGCATTTT
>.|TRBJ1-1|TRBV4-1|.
CASSQEAGRGTEAFF
TGCGCCAGCAGCCAAGAGGCGGGGAGAGGAACTGAAGCTTTCTTT
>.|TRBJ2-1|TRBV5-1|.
CASSLDNRAYNEQFF
TGCGCCAGCAGCCTTGACAACCGTGCCTACAATGAGCAGTTCTTC
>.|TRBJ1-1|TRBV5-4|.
CASSLGGNTEAFF
TGTGCCAGCAGCTTGGGCGGGAACACTGAAGCTTTCTTT
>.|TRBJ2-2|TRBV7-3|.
CASSSRRSLDTGELFF
TGTGCCAGCAGCTCTCGACGGAGTCTCGACACCGGGGAGCTGTTTTTT
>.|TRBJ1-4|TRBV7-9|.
CASSWTRSGANEKLFF
TGTGCCAGCAGCTGGACGAGATCCGGGGCTAATGAAAAACTGTTTTTT
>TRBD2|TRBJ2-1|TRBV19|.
CASSERGTYNEQFF
TGTGCCAGTAGTGAGCGGGGAACCTACAATGAGCAGTTCTTC
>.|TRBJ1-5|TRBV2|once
CAGRRDSNQPQHF
TGTGCCGGACGACGGGATAGCAATCAGCCCCAGCATTTT
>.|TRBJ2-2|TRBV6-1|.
CASSLTGELFF
TGTGCCAGCTCACTCACCGGGGAGCTGTTTTTT
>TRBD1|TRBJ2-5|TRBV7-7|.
CASSVGTGGQETQYF
TGTGCTAGCAGCGTCGGGACAGGGGGCCAAGAGACCCAGTACTTC
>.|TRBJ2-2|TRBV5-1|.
CASSRQGGAGELFF
TGCGCCAGCAGTCGACAGGGAGGCGCCGGGGAGCTGTTTTTT
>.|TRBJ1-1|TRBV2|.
CASAIWAGNTEAFF
TGTGCCAGCGCAATATGGGCAGGGAACACTGAAGCTTTCTTT
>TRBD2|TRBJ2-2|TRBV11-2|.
CASSLDSGGDTGELFF
TGTGCCAGCAGCTTAGATAGCGGGGGCGACACCGGGGAGCTGTTTTTT
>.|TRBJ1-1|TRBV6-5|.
CASSLGGSTEAFF
TGTGCCAGCAGTTTGGGGGGAAGCACTGAAGCTTTCTTT
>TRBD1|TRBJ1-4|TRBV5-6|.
CASSWRQGQGKLFF
TGTGCCAGCAGCTGGCGACAGGGTCAAGGAAAACTGTTTTTT
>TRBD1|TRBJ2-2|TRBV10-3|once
CAISESSRGQGMKAGELFF
TGTGCCATCAGTGAGTCCAGTAGGGGACAGGGAATGAAAGCCGGGGAGCTGTTTTTT
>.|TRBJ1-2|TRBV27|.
CASTKNEATHRNYGYTF
TGTGCCAGTACAAAGAACGAGGCCACCCACCGTAACTATGGCTACACCTTC
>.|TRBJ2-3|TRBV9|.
CASSATAGDTQYF
TGTGCCAGCAGCGCCACTGCTGGAGATACGCAGTATTTT
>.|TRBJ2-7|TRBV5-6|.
CASSSYPRTDSDEQYF
TGTGCCAGCAGTTCCTATCCAAGGACAGATTCCGACGAGCAGTACTTC
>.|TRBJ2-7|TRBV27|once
CASSLGGAPMDEQYF
TGTGCCAGCAGTTTAGGTGGGGCCCCGATGGACGAGCAATACTTC
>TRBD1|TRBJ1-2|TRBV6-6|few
CASSLGQGNGYTF
TGTGCCAGCAGTCTGGGACAGGGAAATGGCTACACCTTC
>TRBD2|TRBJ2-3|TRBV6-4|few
CASSDSSGGTDTQYF
TGTGCCAGCAGTGACTCTAGCGGGGGGACAGATACGCAGTATTTT
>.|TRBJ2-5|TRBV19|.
CASSRSDGGQETQYF
TGTGCCAGTAGTAGATCTGACGGGGGACAAGAGACCCAGTACTTC
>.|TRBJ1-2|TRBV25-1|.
CASSGFTVGYTF
TGTGCCAGCAGTGGTTTTACAGTCGGCTACACCTTC
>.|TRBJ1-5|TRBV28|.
CASSLSGYDQPQHF
TGTGCCAGCAGTTTATCAGGGTACGATCAGCCCCAGCATTTT
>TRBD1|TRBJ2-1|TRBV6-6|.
CASSLGQVRYNEQFF
TGTGCCAGCAGCCTTGGACAGGTTCGGTACAATGAGCAGTTCTTC
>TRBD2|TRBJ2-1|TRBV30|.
CAWKLAGGDNEQFF
TGTGCCTGGAAATTAGCGGGAGGGGACAATGAGCAGTTCTTC
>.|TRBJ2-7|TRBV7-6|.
CASSLEQASYEQYF
TGTGCCAGCAGCTTAGAACAGGCCTCCTACGAGCAGTACTTC
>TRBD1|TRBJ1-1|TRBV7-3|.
CASSSQGARNTEAFF
TGTGCCAGCAGCTCCCAGGGGGCGCGGAACACTGAAGCTTTCTTT
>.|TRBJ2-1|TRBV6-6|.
CASSPPSSSGEQFF
TGTGCCAGCAGTCCTCCCTCTAGCAGTGGTGAGCAGTTCTTC
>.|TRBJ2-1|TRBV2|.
CASSDHYNEQFF
TGTGCCAGCAGTGACCATTACAATGAGCAGTTCTTC
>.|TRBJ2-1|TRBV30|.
CAWSLTGTFGDEQFF
TGTGCCTGGAGTTTGACAGGTACCTTTGGGGATGAGCAGTTCTTC
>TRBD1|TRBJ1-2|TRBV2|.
CASSVETGGDYGYTF
TGTGCCAGCAGCGTAGAGACAGGGGGCGACTATGGCTACACCTTC
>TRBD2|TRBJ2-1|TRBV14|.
CASNAGGSYNEQFF
TGTGCCAGCAATGCGGGGGGCTCCTACAATGAGCAGTTCTTC
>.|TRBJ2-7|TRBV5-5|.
CASRQAGANGEQYF
TGTGCCAGCAGGCAGGCGGGTGCCAATGGGGAGCAGTACTTC
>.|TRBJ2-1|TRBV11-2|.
CASSLDLGAGSLSYNEQFF
TGTGCCAGCAGCTTAGATCTCGGGGCGGGGTCGTTATCCTACAATGAGCAGTTCTTC
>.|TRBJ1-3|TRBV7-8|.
CASSLRGVGNTIYF
TGTGCCAGCAGCTTACGGGGAGTTGGAAACACCATATATTTT
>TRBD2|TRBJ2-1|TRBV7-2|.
CASSLGLAGAYNEQFF
TGTGCCAGCAGCTTAGGACTAGCGGGGGCATACAATGAGCAGTTCTTC
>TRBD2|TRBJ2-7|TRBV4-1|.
CASSLTSGMTYEQYF
TGCGCCAGCAGTCTGACTAGCGGGATGACCTACGAGCAGTACTTC
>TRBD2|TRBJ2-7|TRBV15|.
CATSRGLAGGYEQYF
TGTGCCACCAGCAGAGGGTTAGCGGGAGGATACGAGCAGTACTTC
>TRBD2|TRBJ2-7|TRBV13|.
CASSTGLAGGEQYF
TGTGCCAGCAGTACGGGACTAGCGGGAGGCGAGCAGTACTTC
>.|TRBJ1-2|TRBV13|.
CASKFQTQGQYGYTF
TGTGCCAGCAAATTCCAAACACAGGGCCAGTATGGCTACACCTTC
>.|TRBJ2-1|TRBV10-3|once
CASGASPKPYEQFF
TGTGCCAGTGGAGCTAGCCCGAAGCCCTATGAGCAGTTCTTC
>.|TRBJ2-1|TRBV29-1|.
CSVEGSSYNEQFF
TGCAGCGTTGAGGGGAGCTCCTACAATGAGCAGTTCTTC
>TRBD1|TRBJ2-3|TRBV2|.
CASRLLGQGTDTQYF
TGTGCCAGCCGGTTGTTGGGACAGGGAACAGATACGCAGTATTTT